The T cell receptor beta chain under discussion was sequenced for a study of identical twins' blood T cells. TCRdb passed the 5' RACE reads through MiXCR, listing each CDR3 protein once. This table has roughly 340,000 distinct CDR3 sequences, approximately 30% appearing once. The germline V gene has CDR1 SGHRS and CDR2 YFSETQ. There are 14 residues in the CDR3. On this clonotype: Its specificity is not known. At one end the junction does not follow the germline gene, possibly because of a read error.

Overall study findings and caveats: Shared CDR3 clonotype counts between two donors mainly tracked the product of their cloneset sizes, twins included. Each donor's most abundant TCRbeta clonotypes shared more CDR3 sequences with her twin than unrelated donors.

The sequence was obtained from a woman aged 18-55 years in good health. V and J are TRBV5-1 and TRBJ2-5, with 8 nucleotides matching TRBD1. Input material: PBMCs. CDR3 DNA: TGCGCCAGTAGCTGGACAGGGAACCAAGAGACCCAGTACTTC. Encoded protein: CASSWTGNQETQYF. The whole variable domain, filled in from reference TRBV5-1 and TRBJ2-5, reads KAGVTQTPRYLIKTRGQQVTLSCSPISGHRSVSWYQQTPGQGLQFLFEYFSETQRNKGNFPGRFSGRQFSNSRSEMNVSTLELGDSALYLCASSWTGNQETQYFGPGTRLLVL.